Shown below are 20 T cell receptor beta chains from a single sample sequenced in a study of blood T cell repertoires in COVID-19. This table comes from immunoSEQ multiplex PCR, and its TCRdb copy is limited to in-frame clones, with some not included. The table lists about 270,000 clones, approximately 86% of them singletons, with just under 9% in the top ten. The sample was peripheral blood. The receptors come from a middle-aged man with active or convalescent COVID-19.

This sequence joins TRBV4-1 and TRBJ2-5, with D possibly matching TRBD1 (5 bases). Germline lookup yields CDR1 MGHRA and CDR2 YSYEKL. V gave up 0 bases and J gave up 2 bases, with 13 bases separating them. This CDR3 has 16 residues. CDR3 sequence: CASSQESQGYQETQYF. The CDR3, as DNA: TGCGCCAGCAGCCAAGAGAGTCAGGGCTATCAAGAGACCCAGTACTTC.

The table lists this clone with a count of one. The rearrangement links TRBV12-5 to TRBJ1-3; D is possibly TRBD1 (6 bases). The CDR3 extends over 15 amino acids. V was clipped by 7 bases and J by 0 bases, with 13 bases between them. Per germline, CDR1 LGHNT and CDR2 FRNRAP. DNA for the CDR3: TGTGCTAGTGCCCTCGGACAGATCTCTGGAAACACCATATATTTT. It codes for CASALGQISGNTIYF.

The genes are TRBV5-1 and TRBJ1-1, with 12 bases aligning to TRBD1. Germline V lookup: CDR1 SGHRS, CDR2 YFSETQ. The trim removed 5 bases at V and 1 base at J, leaving 27 bases unmatched. The CDR3 is 23 residues long. CDR3: CASRLIRGGLWGQGAERNTEAFF. CDR3 bases: TGCGCCAGCAGACTTATCCGGGGCGGATTGTGGGGACAGGGGGCGGAAAGGAACACTGAAGCTTTCTTT.

The chain combines TRBV7-9 with TRBJ1-4; TRBD1 agrees at 7 bases. Looked up from germline, CDR1 is SEHNR and CDR2 is FQNEAQ (reference sequence). The J segment lost 4 bases and the V segment lost 10 bases, leaving 12 bases of the junction unmatched. This CDR3 spans 15 amino acids. The CDR3 loop is CATRPSGTVNEKLFF. In DNA form, the CDR3 reads TGTGCCACCAGACCCTCCGGGACAGTTAATGAAAAACTGTTTTTT.

The chain has TRBV7-9 and TRBJ2-7, with D perhaps matching TRBD1 (7 bases). Trimming stripped 3 bases from V and 6 bases from J, with 12 bases between. There are 13 residues in the CDR3. Germline loops: CDR1 SEHNR, CDR2 FQNEAQ (reference sequence). CDR3 nucleotide sequence: TGTGCCAGCAGCTTCGCAGGGGGAGGCGAGCAGTACTTC. Its protein is CASSFAGGGEQYF.

The V and J genes are TRBV9 and TRBJ1-2; no firm D call. Germline loops: CDR1 SGDLS, CDR2 YYNGEE. The CDR3 totals 17 residues. V was shortened by 0 bases and J by 0 bases, with 15 bases between the two germline ends. The DNA for the CDR3 is TGTGCCAGCAGCGTAGGTCTGGGCCAGAGAGCTAACTATGGCTACACCTTC. The encoded protein is CASSVGLGQRANYGYTF.

Only a few counts were recorded for this clone. J is TRBJ1-4 and V is TRBV9; 7 bases line up with TRBD1. This CDR3 region has 15 residues. Germline-derived CDR1 and CDR2 are SGDLS and YYNGEE. J lost 8 bases, V lost 0 bases, and 7 bases had no gene match. CDR3 protein: CASSVGVRTGEKLFF. CDR3 bases: TGTGCCAGCAGCGTAGGGGTCCGGACAGGAGAAAAACTGTTTTTT.

The J gene is TRBJ1-3, the V gene TRBV3-1 (or the pseudogene TRBV3-2); 8 nucleotides align to TRBD1. Germline values: CDR1 LGHDT, CDR2 YNNKEL (reference sequence). J gave up 4 bases and V 1 base, and 9 bases lay outside the gene matches. The CDR3 is 17 amino acids. CDR3 in amino acids: CASSQVGTGLRGNTIYF. In DNA, the CDR3 is TGTGCCAGCAGCCAAGTCGGGACAGGTCTGAGAGGAAACACCATATATTTT.

V and J are TRBV6-5 and TRBJ2-7; D might be TRBD2 (6 bases). The length of the CDR3 is 14 residues. The V end lost 0 bases, the J end lost 1 base, and 7 bases lay between the germline ends. CDR1 MNHEY and CDR2 SVGAGI come from the germline V gene. In DNA form, the CDR3 reads TGTGCCAGCAGTTACTCGCGGGGATCCTACGAGCAGTACTTC. Its translation is CASSYSRGSYEQYF.

The chain combines TRBV11-2 with TRBJ2-7; 11 nucleotides agree with TRBD2. The germline CDR1 and CDR2 sequences are SGHAT and FQNNGV. V was pared by 4 bases and J by 3 bases, with 8 bases of the junction left unmatched. The length of the CDR3 is 16 residues. CDR3 region: CASSSDGTSGYYEQYF. The DNA for the CDR3 is TGTGCCAGCAGCTCTGACGGGACTAGCGGATACTACGAGCAGTACTTC.

The rearrangement links TRBV28 to TRBJ2-5, with a tentative D call TRBD1 (6 bases). The length of the CDR3 is 13 residues. CDR1 is MDHEN and CDR2 is SYDVKM in the germline V gene. Trimming took 4 bases from V and 5 from J, leaving 11 bases between them. DNA of the CDR3: TGTGCCAGCAGTTCTGGGGGCGCGGAGACCCAGTACTTC. Its translation: CASSSGGAETQYF.

The sample holds a few counts of this clone. This specimen includes other DNA sequences encoding the same CDR3. The chain couples TRBV7-9 to TRBJ1-5, with D unclear. This CDR3 spans 14 amino acids. Trimming took off 4 bases at V and 2 bases at J, with 9 bases between the two ends. Germline V gene sequence: CDR1 SEHNR, CDR2 FQNEAQ (reference sequence). The CDR3 protein is CASSSGIGNQPQHF. The CDR3 DNA is TGTGCCAGCAGCTCGGGGATTGGCAATCAGCCCCAGCATTTT.

Turning to this clone: Other DNA sequences in the same sample also yield this CDR3. The genes are TRBV9 and TRBJ2-7; 13 bases agree with TRBD2. The ends lost 2 bases at V and 2 bases at J; junction bases unmatched: 1. Germline assignment: CDR1 SGDLS and CDR2 YYNGEE. The CDR3 is made up of 15 amino acids. CDR3 region: CASSVGLAGTYEQYF. DNA for the CDR3: TGTGCCAGCAGCGTGGGACTAGCGGGAACCTACGAGCAGTACTTC.

J is TRBJ2-7 and V is TRBV18, with 10 nucleotides matching TRBD2. The CDR3 contains 16 residues. After removal of 0 bases from V and 0 bases from J, the junction contained 2 bases not matched to a gene. Germline V gene data show CDR1 as KGHSH and CDR2 as LQKENI. The CDR3 DNA follows: TGTGCCAGCTCACCACCAATAGCGGGAGGCTCCTACGAGCAGTACTTC. Translating it yields CASSPPIAGGSYEQYF.

The chain combines TRBV2 with TRBJ2-1; 12 nucleotides align to TRBD2. The CDR3 covers 16 residues. V lost 4 bases, J lost 8 bases, and 9 bases stayed unmatched. Germline CDR1 and CDR2: SNHLY and FYNNEI. The CDR3 coding sequence is TGTGCCAGCAGTGGGGCTAGCGGGAGGGCCATCGATGAGCAGTTCTTC. The encoded protein is CASSGASGRAIDEQFF.

The chain carries TRBV2 and TRBJ1-3; D not resolved. The CDR3 is 13 residues long. V lost 8 bases to trimming and J lost 1 base, with 9 bases between them. Germline CDR1 and CDR2: SNHLY and FYNNEI. The CDR3 nucleotides read TGTGCCAGCGGCACTAGTTCTGGAAACACCATATATTTT. This codes for CASGTSSGNTIYF.

The chain carries TRBV29-1 and TRBJ1-5; D gene ambiguous. V lost 4 bases and J 0 bases, leaving 10 bases between the germline ends. This CDR3 has 14 residues. Germline V CDR1 and CDR2: SQVTM, ANQGSEA. This chain's CDR3 is CSVGGDNSNQPQHF. CDR3 DNA sequence: TGCAGCGTTGGAGGTGATAATAGCAATCAGCCCCAGCATTTT. Complete variable domain (other parts from reference TRBV29-1 and TRBJ1-5): SAVISQKPSRDICQRGTSLTIQCQVDSQVTMMFWYRQQPGQSLTLIATANQGSEATYESGFVIDKFPISRPNLTFSTLTVSNMSPEDSSIYLCSVGGDNSNQPQHFGDGTRLSIL.

The gene calls are TRBV27 and TRBJ2-3, with 9 bases identical to TRBD2. Germline CDR1 MNHEY, CDR2 SMNVEV (reference sequence). V gave up 3 bases and J gave up 0 bases; unmatched junction bases: 13. The CDR3 runs 19 residues. CDR3 in amino acids: CASSFLSGPSGTSTDTQYF. DNA for the CDR3: TGTGCCAGCAGTTTTCTGTCCGGCCCTAGCGGGACTAGCACAGATACGCAGTATTTT.

This chain connects TRBV12-5 to TRBJ2-3; 10 positions agree with TRBD1. Per germline, CDR1 LGHNT and CDR2 FRNRAP. With V trimmed by 6 bases and J by 4 bases, 7 bases remained unmatched. The CDR3 extends over 15 amino acids. The CDR3 DNA reads as TGTGCTAGTGGGTGGGGACAGGGGAGCTCAGATACGCAGTATTTT. Amino acids: CASGWGQGSSDTQYF.

The chain has TRBV5-1 and TRBJ2-5; weak D call: TRBD1 (6 bases). V dropped 9 bases and J dropped 2 bases, with 14 bases sitting between them. The CDR3 runs 13 residues. Looked up from germline, CDR1 is SGHRS and CDR2 is YFSETQ. CDR3 amino acids: CATNTGTQETQYF. CDR3 sequence (DNA): TGCGCCACCAATACAGGGACACAAGAGACCCAGTACTTC.